What follows are 19 T cell receptor beta chains derived from one specimen sequenced in a study of T cells after somatic rescue of genetic block. Sequencing used immunoSEQ multiplex PCR; TCRdb keeps in-frame clones, though not all of them. The sample lists fewer than 15,000 clones, roughly 70% occurring once. Material for sequencing was peripheral blood mononuclear cells (PBMCs). The receptors were sampled from a young man.

The rearrangement links TRBV2 to TRBJ1-3; D might be TRBD1 (5 bases). V lost 6 bases, J lost 0 bases, and 12 bases lay in between. Per germline, CDR1 SNHLY and CDR2 FYNNEI. The CDR3 loop spans 15 amino acids. The CDR3 loop reads CASRETGFSGNTIYF. The CDR3 DNA follows: TGTGCCAGCAGAGAAACAGGTTTCTCTGGAAACACCATATATTTT.

This clone was seen a single time. The V call is TRBV10-3, the J call TRBJ2-5; 10 bases are shared with TRBD1. After removal of 4 bases from V and 4 bases from J, the junction contained 6 bases not matched to a gene. The CDR3 consists of 15 residues. CDR1 and CDR2 (germline): ENHRY, SYGVKD. This CDR3 is CAISGPGTGAETQYF. In DNA, the CDR3 is TGTGCCATCAGTGGCCCCGGGACAGGGGCAGAGACCCAGTACTTC.

V usage is TRBV9 and J usage is TRBJ2-1; TRBD2 might be the D (6 bases). This CDR3 has 18 residues. V lost 0 bases, J lost 3 bases, and 19 bases lay in between. Germline CDR1 and CDR2: SGDLS and YYNGEE. CDR3 region: CASSVVERRGMDYNEQFF. CDR3 bases: TGTGCCAGCAGCGTAGTTGAGCGGCGGGGTATGGACTACAATGAGCAGTTCTTC.

The chain employs TRBV2 and TRBJ2-3, with TRBD2 matching over 7 bases. Germline CDR1 SNHLY, CDR2 FYNNEI. J was trimmed by 8 bases and V by 6 bases; bases with no gene match: 8. The CDR3 extends over 13 amino acids. The CDR3 loop reads CASSLNSGPTQYF. The CDR3 coding sequence is TGTGCCAGCAGCCTTAATAGCGGGCCTACGCAGTATTTT.

The chain has TRBV29-1 and TRBJ1-1; D is perhaps TRBD1 (5 bases). The CDR3 contains 14 residues. From germline, CDR1 is SQVTM and CDR2 ANQGSEA. V lost 2 bases, J lost 6 bases, and 16 bases lay in between. In nucleotides, the CDR3 is TGCAGCGTTGAAAAGCGGCAGGGACGACCTGAAGCTTTCTTT. This translates into CSVEKRQGRPEAFF.

Written as DNA, the CDR3 is TGTGCCAGCAGTGCCAACCCCGGGTCGTACACCGGGGAGCTGTTTTTT. It encodes CASSANPGSYTGELFF. The V and J genes are TRBV25-1 and TRBJ2-2; D ambiguous. This CDR3 has 16 residues. Trimming shortened V by 4 bases and J by 3 bases, and 15 bases separated the two germline ends. Germline CDR1 MGHDK, CDR2 SYGVNS.

The rearrangement joins TRBV11-2 to TRBJ2-7; TRBD2 aligns across 7 bases. Germline-derived CDR1 and CDR2 are SGHAT and FQNNGV. The CDR3 is 12 amino acids. V lost 6 bases, J lost 6 bases, and 5 bases stayed unmatched. In nucleotides, the CDR3 is TGTGCCAGCAGTTACCCGGGAGGCGAGCAGTACTTC. It translates to CASSYPGGEQYF.

J is TRBJ1-5 and V is TRBV6-5; D is unclear. This CDR3 spans 14 amino acids. The germline gives CDR1 MNHEY, CDR2 SVGAGI. Trimming stripped 2 bases from V and 0 bases from J, with 5 bases between. The DNA for the CDR3 is TGTGCCAGCAGTTACGAATATAGCAATCAGCCCCAGCATTTT. Its translation: CASSYEYSNQPQHF.

The V call is TRBV11-3, the J call TRBJ2-7; D possibly matches TRBD1 or TRBD2 (5 bases each). The V end lost 0 bases, the J end lost 3 bases, and 12 bases lay between the germline ends. Germline CDR1 and CDR2: SGHNT and YENEEA. CDR3 size: 15 residues. Here the CDR3 DNA reads TGTGCCAGCAGCTTAGAGGCAGGGAGTATCTACGAGCAGTACTTC. Translated, it gives CASSLEAGSIYEQYF. Full variable domain (missing parts from reference TRBV11-3 and TRBJ2-7): EAGVVQSPRYKIIEKKQPVAFWCNPISGHNTLYWYLQNLGQGPELLIRYENEEAVDDSQLPKDRFSAERLKGVDSTLKIQPAELGDSAVYLCASSLEAGSIYEQYFGPGTRLTVT.

This sequence joins TRBV18 and TRBJ2-5, with 11 bases lining up with TRBD2. The end of the DNA aligns better with TRBJ2-7, so the J call may be wrong. This CDR3 comprises 16 residues. Germline V gene lookup returns CDR1 KGHSH and CDR2 LQKENI. The CDR3 DNA reads TGTGCCAGCTCACAGGGAGGGACTAGCGGACTCTACGAGCAGTACTTC. It codes for CASSQGGTSGLYEQYF.

The chain carries TRBV7-7 and TRBJ2-5, with D possibly being TRBD1 or TRBD2 (6 bases each). CDR3 length equals 15 residues. The germline CDR1 and CDR2 sequences are SSHAT and FNYEAQ (reference sequence). Trimming removed 5 bases at V and 3 bases at J, with 16 bases between. CDR3 coding DNA: TGTGCCAGCAGCACAGGGACTTTATTGAAAGAGACCCAGTACTTC. Its protein product is CASSTGTLLKETQYF.

This clone came up a few times. The CDR3 protein is CASSLLAGGKDTQYF. CDR3 sequence (DNA): TGTGCCAGCAGCTTACTAGCGGGAGGGAAAGATACGCAGTATTTT. The rearrangement links TRBV7-8 to TRBJ2-3; 12 bases fit TRBD2. This CDR3 spans 15 amino acids. Germline V gene data show CDR1 as SGHVS and CDR2 as FQNEAQ. Trimming took 2 bases from V and 5 from J; bases not matched to a gene: 2.

This chain joins TRBV25-1 and TRBJ1-2; a weak D match, TRBD1 (5 bases). The CDR3 loop spans 13 amino acids. V was trimmed by 5 bases and J by 5 bases, leaving 12 bases between them. The germline V gene has CDR1 MGHDK and CDR2 SYGVNS. The chain's CDR3 is CASSPGTNYGYTF. DNA for the CDR3: TGTGCCAGCAGTCCCGGGACGAATTATGGCTACACCTTC.

The chain combines TRBV9 with TRBJ2-1, with TRBD2 matching over 7 bases. The CDR3 spans 17 residues. V was clipped by 2 bases and J by 0 bases; unmatched bases: 8. The germline V gene has CDR1 SGDLS and CDR2 YYNGEE. In DNA form, the CDR3 reads TGTGCCAGCAGCGTTGCCCCACCGGGGGGCTCCTACAATGAGCAGTTCTTC. It yields the protein CASSVAPPGGSYNEQFF.

V and J are TRBV6-5 and TRBJ2-1, with 8 bases matching TRBD1. Germline trimming cut 6 bases from V and 6 bases from J; bases unmatched to any gene: 10. The germline CDR1 and CDR2 sequences are MNHEY and SVGAGI. CDR3 length equals 15 residues. CDR3 coding DNA: TGTGCCAGCAGAAACGGACAGGGAAGATTCAATGAGCAGTTCTTC. Its translation: CASRNGQGRFNEQFF.

The rearrangement joins TRBV28 to TRBJ1-2; 11 bases map to TRBD1. V lost 8 bases, J lost 8 bases, and 16 bases stayed unmatched. This CDR3 is 16 amino acids long. Looked up from germline, CDR1 is MDHEN and CDR2 is SYDVKM. CDR3 amino acids: CASCPPGQGARAGYTF. Written as DNA, the CDR3 is TGTGCCAGCTGCCCCCCCGGACAGGGGGCTCGTGCGGGCTACACCTTC.

V usage is TRBV28 and J usage is TRBJ2-2; D is undetermined. The CDR3 spans 14 residues. The V end was cut by 1 base, the J end by 5 bases, with 8 bases between. Germline V CDR1 and CDR2: MDHEN, SYDVKM. The CDR3 DNA follows: TGTGCCAGCAGTTTATACATCCGTACCGGGGAGCTGTTTTTT. Its protein product is CASSLYIRTGELFF.

This clone was observed a few times. The chain uses TRBV5-1 and TRBJ2-6; tentative D call: TRBD1 (6 bases). Germline V lookup: CDR1 SGHRS, CDR2 YFSETQ. The length of the CDR3 is 17 residues. V was pared by 4 bases and J by 0 bases, with 14 bases between. The CDR3 DNA sequence: TGCGCCAGCAGCACCAATACAGGGAGCTCTGGGGCCAACGTCCTGACTTTC. Encoded protein: CASSTNTGSSGANVLTF.

This clone turned up a few times. The chain is built from TRBV20-1 and TRBJ1-1, with TRBD1 as a possible D gene (5 bases). This CDR3 comprises 10 residues. Germline loops: CDR1 DFQATT, CDR2 SNEGSKA (reference sequence). V gave up 3 bases and J gave up 8 bases, with 7 bases separating them. Written as DNA, the CDR3 is TGCAGTGCTAGGAGGGGAGAAGCTTTCTTT. It is translated as CSARRGEAFF.